These 30 T cell receptor beta chains came from one sample sequenced in a study of blood T cell repertoires in COVID-19. This table comes from immunoSEQ multiplex PCR, and its TCRdb copy is limited to in-frame clones, with some not included. The table lists roughly 240,000 clones, 70% to 90% of them singletons, with 2% to 2.5% in the top ten. The sample taken for sequencing was PBMCs or T cells enriched from blood (not recorded which). The receptors derive from a woman aged 40-49 years with acute COVID-19.

The chain carries TRBV6-1 and TRBJ2-5; D gene unclear. V lost 2 bases and J lost 7, with 17 bases in between. This CDR3 spans 15 amino acids. The germline V gene encodes CDR1 MNHNS and CDR2 SASEGT. CDR3 protein: CASSESQTALLTQYF. As DNA, the CDR3 is TGTGCCAGCAGTGAATCCCAGACTGCACTTTTGACCCAGTACTTC.

V gene TRBV5-6 combines with J gene TRBJ2-1; the match to TRBD2 covers 13 bases. The germline V gene has CDR1 SGHDT and CDR2 YYEEEE. V lost 3 bases and J lost 5; bases outside the gene matches: 2. This CDR3 comprises 15 residues. CDR3 nucleotides: TGTGCCAGCAGCTGGGGACTAGCGGGGAACAATGAGCAGTTCTTC. Translating gives CASSWGLAGNNEQFF.

The chain links TRBV7-9 to TRBJ2-1; possible D gene TRBD2, 6 bases. In germline, CDR1 is SEHNR, CDR2 FQNEAQ (reference sequence). CDR3 length equals 13 residues. Trimming shortened V by 3 bases and J by 7 bases, and 10 bases separated the two germline ends. The CDR3 region has the DNA TGTGCCAGCAGCTTGTGGACTACTAATGAGCAGTTCTTC. Its translation is CASSLWTTNEQFF.

The CDR3 sequence: CASSSGQGLGKLFF. The CDR3 coding sequence is TGTGCCAGCAGTTCGGGACAGGGCTTAGGAAAACTGTTTTTT. The chain has TRBV27 and TRBJ1-4; 9 positions match TRBD1. Germline V CDR1 and CDR2: MNHEY, SMNVEV (reference sequence). The CDR3 runs 14 residues. With V trimmed by 4 bases and J by 10 bases, 7 bases remained unmatched.

The chain employs TRBV20-1 and TRBJ2-1, with D tentatively TRBD2 (6 bases). The CDR3 extends over 11 amino acids. The germline V gene encodes CDR1 DFQATT and CDR2 SNEGSKA (reference sequence). CDR3 bases: TGCAGCTGGGGGGATAGAGCTGAGCAGTTCTTC. Amino acid sequence: CSWGDRAEQFF.

V and J are TRBV3-1 (or the pseudogene TRBV3-2) and TRBJ2-7; D is possibly TRBD2 (6 bases). Germline values: CDR1 LGHDT, CDR2 YNNKEL (reference sequence). V lost 3 bases and J lost 6, with 15 bases in between. The CDR3 consists of 14 residues. CDR3 loop: CASSQGWDSGEQYF. The CDR3 DNA follows: TGTGCCAGCAGCCAGGGCTGGGACTCGGGCGAGCAGTACTTC.

The V call is TRBV24-1, the J call TRBJ1-2; 12 nucleotides align to TRBD1. Germline loops: CDR1 KGHDR, CDR2 SFDVKD. The V segment lost 4 bases and the J segment 7 bases; nucleotides outside the gene matches: 6. The CDR3 length is 15 residues. The CDR3, as DNA: TGTGCCACCAGTGACCCGGGACAGGGGGCGGGTGGCTACACCTTC. Residues: CATSDPGQGAGGYTF.

The chain is built from TRBV7-9 and TRBJ2-7; tentatively, D is TRBD1 (6 bases). Per germline, CDR1 SEHNR and CDR2 FQNEAQ (reference sequence). V was pared by 8 bases and J by 3 bases, with 17 bases between. This CDR3 is 14 amino acids long. The CDR3 bases are TGTGCCAGCCTGGGGCAGGGGAAGGACTACGAGCAGTACGTC. Protein product: CASLGQGKDYEQYV.

This chain connects TRBV5-1 to TRBJ2-1, with TRBD2 matching over 7 bases. The trim removed 0 bases at V and 4 bases at J, leaving 4 bases unmatched. CDR3 length: 15 amino acids. Germline values: CDR1 SGHRS, CDR2 YFSETQ. DNA for the CDR3: TGCGCCAGCAGCTTGGAACTAGCGTCTTACAATGAGCAGTTCTTC. This codes for CASSLELASYNEQFF.

This clone showed up just a few times. This rearrangement joins TRBV30 to TRBJ2-7; 9 bases align to TRBD2. CDR3 size: 13 residues. Losses at the gene ends were 8 bases for V and 2 bases for J; bases not matched to a gene: 7. Germline V gene sequence: CDR1 GTSNPN, CDR2 SVGIG (reference sequence). The chain's CDR3 is CAARLAETYEQYV. The CDR3 bases are TGTGCCGCCCGACTAGCGGAGACCTACGAGCAGTACGTC.

The chain uses TRBV2 and TRBJ1-1; D unclear. Germline-derived CDR1 and CDR2 are SNHLY and FYNNEI. The CDR3 is made up of 13 amino acids. The germline V and J ends were trimmed by 5 bases and 2 bases, with 9 bases remaining between them. This CDR3 reads CASSPPLNTEAFF. The CDR3 DNA reads as TGTGCCAGCAGTCCCCCACTCAACACTGAAGCTTTCTTT. Looking up the rest from reference TRBV2 and TRBJ1-1 gives the full variable domain: EPEVTQTPSHQVTQMGQEVILRCVPISNHLYFYWYRQILGQKVEFLVSFYNNEISEKSEIFDDQFSVERPDGSNFTLKIRSTKLEDSAMYFCASSPPLNTEAFFGQGTRLTVV.

The rearrangement links TRBV30 to TRBJ1-6; TRBD1 might be the D (6 bases). This CDR3 is 13 amino acids long. CDR1 and CDR2 (germline): GTSNPN, SVGIG (reference sequence). CDR3 in amino acids: CAGGTGPNSPLHF. For the CDR3, the DNA is TGTGCGGGGGGAACAGGGCCCAATTCACCCCTCCACTTT.

This rearrangement joins TRBV4-1 to TRBJ1-2; 7 nucleotides align to TRBD1. Germline CDR1 reads MGHRA; CDR2 reads YSYEKL. V gave up 0 bases and J gave up 8 bases; unmatched junction bases: 12. The CDR3 runs to 16 residues. The CDR3 bases are TGCGCCAGCAGCCAAGATTTCCCGAACAGGGGAGACGGCTACACCTTC. This encodes CASSQDFPNRGDGYTF.

The V and J genes are TRBV5-1 and TRBJ2-5; the match to TRBD2 covers 12 bases. After removal of 7 bases from V and 9 bases from J, the junction contained 13 bases not matched to a gene. There are 15 residues in the CDR3. Germline V gene sequence: CDR1 SGHRS, CDR2 YFSETQ. Written as DNA, the CDR3 is TGCGCCAGCCCCGCTCCGGCTAGCGGGAGGGCGGCCCAGTACTTC. Its protein is CASPAPASGRAAQYF.

The chain employs TRBV7-2 and TRBJ1-5, with TRBD1 as a possible D gene (6 bases). Germline loops: CDR1 SGHTA, CDR2 FQGNSA. Trimming removed 4 bases at V and 9 bases at J, with 16 bases between. The length of the CDR3 is 14 residues. The CDR3 sequence: CASSSGQLISPQHF. The CDR3 DNA reads TGTGCCAGCAGCTCTGGACAGCTAATCTCGCCCCAGCATTTT.

Only one count was recorded for this clone. V usage is TRBV9 and J usage is TRBJ2-2; D might be TRBD2 (6 bases). V was shortened by 2 bases and J by 3 bases, with 11 bases between the two germline ends. The CDR3 is 15 amino acids. Germline V gene lookup returns CDR1 SGDLS and CDR2 YYNGEE. In nucleotides, the CDR3 is TGTGCCAGCAGCGTTCTCGGGAGAGACACCGGGGAGCTGTTTTTT. This sequence encodes CASSVLGRDTGELFF.

The rearrangement joins TRBV5-1 to TRBJ2-7; 7 nucleotides line up with TRBD1. This CDR3 region has 14 residues. Germline CDR1 reads SGHRS; CDR2 reads YFSETQ. Losses at the gene ends were 0 bases for V and 3 bases for J; bases not matched to a gene: 3. The CDR3 reads CASSLGQGHYEQYF. CDR3 nucleotide sequence: TGCGCCAGCAGCTTGGGACAGGGCCACTACGAGCAGTACTTC.

The V gene is TRBV9, the J gene TRBJ1-2; 8 nucleotides agree with TRBD1. Trimming cost V 3 bases and J 9 bases; bases outside gene matches: 16. CDR1 and CDR2 (germline): SGDLS, YYNGEE. The CDR3 contains 16 residues. In nucleotides, the CDR3 is TGTGCCAGCAGCGATTCCCCGGGACAGGACCCTAGGAGCTACACCTTC. Amino acid sequence: CASSDSPGQDPRSYTF. The full variable domain, in which reference TRBV9 and TRBJ1-2 provide the parts outside the CDR3, is DSGVTQTPKHLITATGQRVTLRCSPRSGDLSVYWYQQSLDQGLQFLIQYYNGEERAKGNILERFSAQQFPDLHSELNLSSLELGDSALYFCASSDSPGQDPRSYTFGSGTRLTVV.

The chain has TRBV4-1 and TRBJ2-1; D is undetermined. Germline lookup yields CDR1 MGHRA and CDR2 YSYEKL. This CDR3 is 14 amino acids long. V was clipped by 4 bases and J by 4 bases, with 11 bases between them. CDR3 protein: CASSPEPGYNEQFF. In nucleotides, the CDR3 is TGCGCCAGCAGCCCGGAACCGGGTTACAATGAGCAGTTCTTC.

The rearrangement uses TRBV18 and TRBJ2-7, with D perhaps matching TRBD1 (5 bases). V lost 4 bases and J lost 5, with 12 bases in between. The CDR3 totals 13 residues. CDR1 and CDR2 (germline): KGHSH, LQKENI. The CDR3 sequence: CASSLREGDEQYF. The DNA for the CDR3 is TGTGCCAGCTCACTCAGGGAAGGAGACGAGCAGTACTTC.

The genes are TRBV21-1 and TRBJ1-6; whether TRBD1, the table's D call, matches the DNA was not checked. TRBV21-1 is a pseudogene locus. The CDR3 is 12 amino acids. The CDR3 here is CASRDRVSPLHF. The CDR3 DNA is TGTGCCAGCAGGGACAGGGTTTCACCCCTCCACTTT.

The chain has TRBV24-1 and TRBJ2-3; possibly TRBD2 for D (6 bases). The germline gives CDR1 KGHDR, CDR2 SFDVKD. The V gene lost 5 bases and the J gene lost 1 base, with 9 bases spanning the gap. The CDR3 sequence is 14 residues long. Here the CDR3 reads CATSAWEGTDTQYF. The CDR3 DNA sequence: TGTGCCACCAGTGCGTGGGAGGGCACAGATACGCAGTATTTT.

This clone appeared once. The chain is built from TRBV5-1 and TRBJ1-2, with D maybe TRBD1 (6 bases). Trimming took off 1 base at V and 7 bases at J, with 14 bases between the two ends. Per the germline V gene, CDR1 is SGHRS and CDR2 is YFSETQ. This CDR3 comprises 14 residues. CDR3 sequence (DNA): TGCGCCAGCAGCTTGAGGGAAGGGGGAACTGGCTACACCTTC. Translating gives CASSLREGGTGYTF.

The chain carries TRBV5-1 and TRBJ1-4; perhaps TRBD1 as D (5 bases). Germline assignment: CDR1 SGHRS and CDR2 YFSETQ. Trimming took off 4 bases at V and 7 bases at J, with 17 bases between the two ends. The length of the CDR3 is 15 residues. The CDR3 DNA reads TGCGCCAGCAGCGCGGGGGGTGGCCGCCTTGAAAAACTGTTTTTT. It is translated as CASSAGGGRLEKLFF.

J is TRBJ1-1 and V is TRBV20-1, with TRBD1 matching 7 bases. Trimming removed 5 bases from V and 9 bases from J; junction bases left unmatched: 3. Germline V gene data show CDR1 as DFQATT and CDR2 as SNEGSKA (reference sequence). The CDR3 consists of 10 residues. The CDR3 DNA reads TGCAGTGCTTCACAGGGGAAAGCTTTCTTT. Protein sequence: CSASQGKAFF.

V gene TRBV2 combines with J gene TRBJ2-7; 7 bases line up with TRBD1. The germline CDR1 and CDR2 sequences are SNHLY and FYNNEI. CDR3 length equals 12 residues. V shed 6 bases, J shed 4 bases, and the junction held 3 bases outside the gene matches. The CDR3, as DNA: TGTGCCAGCAGCGTACAGGGGTACGAGCAGTACTTC. It encodes CASSVQGYEQYF.

In this sample, this clone turned up once. The chain couples TRBV29-1 to TRBJ2-7; TRBD1 might be the D (6 bases). The germline V gene has CDR1 SQVTM and CDR2 ANQGSEA. This CDR3 contains 13 residues. The V end was cut by 7 bases, the J end by 4 bases, with 17 bases between. For the CDR3, the DNA is TGCAGCGCCGCCCCCGGGGACACTTACGAGCAGTACTTC. It is translated as CSAAPGDTYEQYF.

J is TRBJ2-2 and V is TRBV6-5; 7 positions match TRBD1. The CDR3 spans 15 residues. Unmatched junction bases numbered 3, after V lost 1 base and J lost 4 bases. The germline V gene encodes CDR1 MNHEY and CDR2 SVGAGI. The CDR3 DNA reads TGTGCCAGCAGTTACTTTTCAGGGGGCACCGGGGAGCTGTTTTTT. It is translated as CASSYFSGGTGELFF.

This clone was found a few times. This chain joins TRBV21-1 and TRBJ2-7; the tabulated D call, TRBD2, remains unverified against the DNA. TRBV21-1 constitutes a pseudogene. The CDR3 consists of 15 residues. CDR3 sequence reads: CASSYPGLRLYEQYV. Here the CDR3 DNA reads TGTGCCAGCAGCTATCCGGGCCTGAGACTATACGAGCAGTACGTC.

CDR3 residues: CASSILGRTNGYTF. The CDR3 DNA sequence: TGTGCCAGTAGTATATTAGGACGGACTAATGGCTACACCTTC. V usage is TRBV19 and J usage is TRBJ1-2; no firm D call. Germline V gene sequence: CDR1 LNHDA, CDR2 SQIVND (reference sequence). The CDR3 has 14 residues. V gave up 2 bases and J gave up 6 bases, with 13 bases separating them.